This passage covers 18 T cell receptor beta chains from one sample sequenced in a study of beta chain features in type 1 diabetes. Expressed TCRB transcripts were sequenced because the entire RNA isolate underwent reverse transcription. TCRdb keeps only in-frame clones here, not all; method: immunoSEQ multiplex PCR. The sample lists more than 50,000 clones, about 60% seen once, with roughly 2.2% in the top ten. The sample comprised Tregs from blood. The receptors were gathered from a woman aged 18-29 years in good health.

The CDR3 nucleotides read TGTGCCAGCAGCTGGGAAGGGGGCACTGAAGCTTTCTTT. The encoded protein is CASSWEGGTEAFF. The chain combines TRBV7-9 with TRBJ1-1, with D tentatively TRBD1 (6 bases). The germline gives CDR1 SEHNR, CDR2 FQNEAQ (reference sequence). This CDR3 is built from 13 residues. V was clipped by 4 bases and J by 4 bases, with 10 bases between them.

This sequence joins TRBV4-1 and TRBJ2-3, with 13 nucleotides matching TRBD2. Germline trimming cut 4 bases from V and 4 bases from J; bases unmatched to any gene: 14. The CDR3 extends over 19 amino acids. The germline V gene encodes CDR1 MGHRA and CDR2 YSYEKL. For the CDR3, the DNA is TGCGCCAGCAGCCCTAGGACTAGCGGGAGTAGAGAGTGGGCAGATACGCAGTATTTT. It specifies CASSPRTSGSREWADTQYF.

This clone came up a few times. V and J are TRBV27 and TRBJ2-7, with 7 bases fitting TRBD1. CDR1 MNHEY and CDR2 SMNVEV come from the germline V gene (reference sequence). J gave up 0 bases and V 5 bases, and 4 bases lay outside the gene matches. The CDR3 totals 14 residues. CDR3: CASSDRVSSYEQYF. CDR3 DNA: TGTGCCAGCAGTGACAGGGTGAGCTCCTACGAGCAGTACTTC.

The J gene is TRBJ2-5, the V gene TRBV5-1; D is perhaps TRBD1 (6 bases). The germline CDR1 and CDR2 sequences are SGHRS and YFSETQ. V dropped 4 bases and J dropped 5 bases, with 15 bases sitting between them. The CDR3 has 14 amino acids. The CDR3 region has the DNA TGCGCCAGCAGCGTAGGGGGAGATGGGGAGACCCAGTACTTC. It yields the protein CASSVGGDGETQYF.

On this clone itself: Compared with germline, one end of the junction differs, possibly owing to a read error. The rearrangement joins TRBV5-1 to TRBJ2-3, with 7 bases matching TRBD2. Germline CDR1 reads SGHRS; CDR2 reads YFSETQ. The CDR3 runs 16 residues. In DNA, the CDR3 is TGCGCCAGCTGCTTGGTCGTGAGCGGGATCACAGATACGCAGTATTTT. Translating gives CASCLVVSGITDTQYF. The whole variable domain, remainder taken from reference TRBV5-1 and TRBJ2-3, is KAGVTQTPRYLIKTRGQQVTLSCSPISGHRSVSWYQQTPGQGLQFLFEYFSETQRNKGNFPGRFSGRQFSNSRSEMNVSTLELGDSALYLCASCLVVSGITDTQYFGPGTRLTVL.

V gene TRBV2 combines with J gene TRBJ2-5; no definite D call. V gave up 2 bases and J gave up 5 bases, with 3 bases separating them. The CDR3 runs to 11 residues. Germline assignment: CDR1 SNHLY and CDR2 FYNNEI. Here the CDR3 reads CASSESETQYF. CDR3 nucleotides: TGTGCCAGCAGTGAATCGGAGACCCAGTACTTC.

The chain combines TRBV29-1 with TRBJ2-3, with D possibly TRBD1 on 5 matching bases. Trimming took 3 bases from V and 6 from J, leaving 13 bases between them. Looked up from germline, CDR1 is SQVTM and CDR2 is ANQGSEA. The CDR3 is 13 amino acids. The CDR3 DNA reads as TGCAGCGTTGACCCTGGCAGGGCGGATACGCAGTATTTT. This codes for CSVDPGRADTQYF.

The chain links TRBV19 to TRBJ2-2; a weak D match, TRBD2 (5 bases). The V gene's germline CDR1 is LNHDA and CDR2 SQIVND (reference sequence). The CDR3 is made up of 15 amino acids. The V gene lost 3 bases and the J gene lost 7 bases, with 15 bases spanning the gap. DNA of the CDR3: TGTGCCAGTAGTATCTTCCGAGGGCCCCACGGGGAGCTGTTTTTT. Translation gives CASSIFRGPHGELFF.

CDR3 nucleotide sequence: TGTGCCAGCAGCTTAGGGGGGGGCAATCAGCCCCAGCATTTT. Translation: CASSLGGGNQPQHF. This chain uses TRBV7-6 with TRBJ1-5, with a possible D match to TRBD1 (5 bases). The CDR3 totals 14 residues. Deletions cut 1 base from V and 2 bases from J, with 6 bases between. Germline CDR1 and CDR2: SGHVS and FNYEAQ.

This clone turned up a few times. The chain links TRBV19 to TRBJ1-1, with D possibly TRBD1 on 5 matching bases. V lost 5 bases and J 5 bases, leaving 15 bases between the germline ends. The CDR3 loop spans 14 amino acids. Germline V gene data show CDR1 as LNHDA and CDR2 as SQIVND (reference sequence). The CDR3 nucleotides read TGTGCCAGTAGTCTCGGCAGGGCGGGGACTGAAGCTTTCTTT. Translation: CASSLGRAGTEAFF.

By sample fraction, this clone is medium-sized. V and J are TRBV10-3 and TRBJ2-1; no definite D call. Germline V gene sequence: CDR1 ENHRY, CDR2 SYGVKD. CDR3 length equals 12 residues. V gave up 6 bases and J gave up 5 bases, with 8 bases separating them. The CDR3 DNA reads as TGTGCCATCAGAGCCACGGACAATGAGCAGTTCTTC. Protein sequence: CAIRATDNEQFF.

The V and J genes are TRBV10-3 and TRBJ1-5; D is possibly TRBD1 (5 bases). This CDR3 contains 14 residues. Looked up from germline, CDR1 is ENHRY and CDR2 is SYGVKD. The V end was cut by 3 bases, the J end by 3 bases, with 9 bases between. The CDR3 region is CAISDQGLNQPQHF. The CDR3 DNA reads TGTGCCATCAGTGACCAGGGCCTCAATCAGCCCCAGCATTTT.

CDR3 in amino acids: CASSYSGTLHAEQYF. CDR3 coding DNA: TGTGCCAGCAGTTACTCTGGGACACTTCACGCCGAGCAGTACTTC. V and J are TRBV6-5 and TRBJ2-7, with D tentatively TRBD1 (6 bases). In germline, CDR1 is MNHEY, CDR2 SVGAGI. Deletions cut 0 bases from V and 6 bases from J, with 15 bases between. This CDR3 region has 15 residues.

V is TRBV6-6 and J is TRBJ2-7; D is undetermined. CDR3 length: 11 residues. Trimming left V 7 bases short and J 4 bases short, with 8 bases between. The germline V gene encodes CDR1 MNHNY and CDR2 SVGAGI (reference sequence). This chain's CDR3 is CASTGAYEQYF. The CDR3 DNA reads TGTGCCAGCACCGGTGCGTACGAGCAGTACTTC.

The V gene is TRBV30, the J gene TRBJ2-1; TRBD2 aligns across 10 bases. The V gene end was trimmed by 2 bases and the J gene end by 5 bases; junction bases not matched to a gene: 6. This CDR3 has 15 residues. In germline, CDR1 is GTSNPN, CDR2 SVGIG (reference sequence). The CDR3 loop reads CAWSSGRAVNNEQFF. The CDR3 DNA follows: TGTGCCTGGAGTAGCGGGAGGGCCGTGAACAATGAGCAGTTCTTC.

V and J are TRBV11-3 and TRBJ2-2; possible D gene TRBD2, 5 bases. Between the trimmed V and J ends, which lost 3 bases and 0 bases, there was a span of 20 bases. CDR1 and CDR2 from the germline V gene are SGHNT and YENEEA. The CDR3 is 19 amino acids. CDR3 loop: CASSFSPNLWGANTGELFF. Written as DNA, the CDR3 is TGTGCCAGCAGCTTTAGTCCGAATTTGTGGGGAGCGAACACCGGGGAGCTGTTTTTT.

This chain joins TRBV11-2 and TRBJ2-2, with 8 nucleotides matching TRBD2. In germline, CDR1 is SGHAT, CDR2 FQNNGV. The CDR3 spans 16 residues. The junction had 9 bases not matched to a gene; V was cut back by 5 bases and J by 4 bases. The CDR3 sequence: CASSTPREGITGELFF. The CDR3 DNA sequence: TGTGCCAGCAGCACCCCCCGGGAGGGGATCACCGGGGAGCTGTTTTTT.

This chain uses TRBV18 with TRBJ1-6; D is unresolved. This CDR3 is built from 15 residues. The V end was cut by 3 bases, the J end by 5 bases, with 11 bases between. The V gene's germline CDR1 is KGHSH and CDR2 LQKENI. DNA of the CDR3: TGTGCCAGCTCACCTTTCCCGAGGGATAATTCACCCCTCCACTTT. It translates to CASSPFPRDNSPLHF.